This T cell receptor (beta chain) was captured in a study of Graves' ophthalmopathy and Graves' hyperthyroidism. RNA served as the template for amplifying TCR beta CDR3 regions. In the first round, RT-PCR was carried out with HTBI primers, and a multiplex PCR formed the second round. TCRdb called the multiplex PCR reads again in MiXCR, with one record for every CDR3 protein. In the table there are 500,000 to 700,000 distinct CDR3 sequences, approximately 22% of which are singletons. In this cohort, patients with other autoimmune diseases, uncontrolled infections, pregnancy or lactation were excluded. Symptoms, serum thyroxine and TRAb, thyroid ultrasound, and orbital computed tomography formed the diagnostic basis. CDR3 size: 16 residues. Trimming stripped 2 bases from V and 0 bases from J, with 14 bases between. Germline values: CDR1 MNHEY, CDR2 SVGAGI.

V usage is TRBV6-5 and J usage is TRBJ2-7, with D hard to call. The sample comprised peripheral blood. The receptor's source is a woman between 18 and 30 years old with stable Graves' hyperthyroidism. Some clones in this sample may be carry-over from other donors' samples. Written as DNA, the CDR3 is TGTGCCAGCAGTTACGGACGCAGCCCAAGCTCCTACGAGCAGTACTTC. It translates to CASSYGRSPSSYEQYF.